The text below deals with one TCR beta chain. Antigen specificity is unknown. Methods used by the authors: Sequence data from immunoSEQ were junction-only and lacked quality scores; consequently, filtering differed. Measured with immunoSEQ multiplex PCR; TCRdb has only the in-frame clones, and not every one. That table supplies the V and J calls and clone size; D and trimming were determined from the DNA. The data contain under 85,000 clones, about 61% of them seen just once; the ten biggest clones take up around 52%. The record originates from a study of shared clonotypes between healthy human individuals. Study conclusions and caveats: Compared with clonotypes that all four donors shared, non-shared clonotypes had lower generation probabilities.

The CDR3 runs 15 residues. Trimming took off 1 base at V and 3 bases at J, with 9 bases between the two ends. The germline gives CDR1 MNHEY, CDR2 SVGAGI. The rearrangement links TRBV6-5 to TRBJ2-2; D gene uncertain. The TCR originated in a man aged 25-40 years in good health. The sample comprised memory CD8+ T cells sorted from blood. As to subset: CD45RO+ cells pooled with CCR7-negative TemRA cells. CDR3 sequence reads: CASSYFSSHTGELFF. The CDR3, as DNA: TGTGCCAGCAGTTACTTCTCAAGTCACACCGGGGAGCTGTTTTTT.